The clone carrying this T cell receptor beta chain showed up many times. The data are from a study of beta chain features in type 1 diabetes. Across the study: The patient and healthy donor groups were comparable for age, gender and cell yields.

CDR3 length: 15 residues. Trimming took 0 bases from V and 6 from J, leaving 13 bases between them. Looked up from germline, CDR1 is SGHDN and CDR2 is FVKESK. Of the isolated RNA, all was reverse transcribed, and so the sequenced material was expressed TCRB transcripts. The repertoire was sequenced with immunoSEQ multiplex PCR; TCRdb's copy has only in-frame clones and lacks some. The data show roughly 370,000 clones, roughly 14% seen once. The rearrangement links TRBV14 to TRBJ2-3; TRBD2 is a possible D gene (5 bases). This TCR derives from a man aged 25 to 40 in good health. Sample: naive CD4+ T cells from blood. DNA of the CDR3: TGTGCCAGCAGCCAAGATCTGTGGACTTGGGATACGCAGTATTTT. It codes for CASSQDLWTWDTQYF.